The present entry profiles one T cell receptor (beta chain) with its context. Germline CDR1 is MGHRA and CDR2 is YSYEKL. V lost 1 base, J lost 6 bases, and 12 bases stayed unmatched. The CDR3 totals 16 residues. The data were taken from a study of cytomegalovirus exposure and HLA in healthy donors. Across the whole study: Around 89 million unique TCRs from HLA-typed donors made up an early data release.

PCR used 60 Vbeta primers and 13 Jbeta primers. TCRdb keeps only in-frame clones here, not all; method: immunoSEQ multiplex PCR. The repertoire holds a few hundred thousand clones, with about 83% as singletons. All the people who gave samples were healthy bone marrow donors. The source material was PBMCs. The clonotype comes from a girl between 10 and 17 years old in good health and CMV-seronegative. The chain combines TRBV4-1 with TRBJ2-7; 7 bases are a match to TRBD2. CDR3 loop: CASSQALTGTTREQYF. The CDR3 nucleotides read TGCGCCAGCAGCCAAGCACTCACCGGGACTACTCGCGAGCAGTACTTC.